The entry that follows covers one T cell receptor (beta chain) sequence. Antigen unknown. Germline V gives CDR1 SNHLY, CDR2 FYNNEI. Trimming cost V 9 bases and J 2 bases, with 14 bases left between them. The CDR3 covers 14 residues. This sample was taken from a study of shared clonotypes between healthy human individuals. Findings and limits, study-wide: Clonotypes not shared had lower generation probabilities than those common to all four donors.

Naive CD8 cells lacked CD45RO and underwent positive selection for CCR7, leaving out terminally differentiated effector memory CD45RA+ cells. Once extracted for a subset, genomic DNA was divided evenly among several immunoSEQ plates. The assay was immunoSEQ multiplex PCR, and TCRdb's table has in-frame clones only and misses some. Among some 2.1 million clones, approximately 94% were seen once, and the ten largest hold around 1.1%. The J gene is TRBJ1-5, the V gene TRBV2, with D possibly TRBD1 on 6 matching bases. Sequenced sample: naive CD8+ T cells sorted from blood. The TCR sequence derives from a man between 18 and 35 years old in good health. CDR3 sequence reads: CARVGGRGNQPQHF. CDR3 nucleotides: TGTGCCAGAGTGGGGGGCCGGGGCAATCAGCCCCAGCATTTT. The full variable domain, rest sourced from reference TRBV2 and TRBJ1-5, is EPEVTQTPSHQVTQMGQEVILRCVPISNHLYFYWYRQILGQKVEFLVSFYNNEISEKSEIFDDQFSVERPDGSNFTLKIRSTKLEDSAMYFCARVGGRGNQPQHFGDGTRLSIL.